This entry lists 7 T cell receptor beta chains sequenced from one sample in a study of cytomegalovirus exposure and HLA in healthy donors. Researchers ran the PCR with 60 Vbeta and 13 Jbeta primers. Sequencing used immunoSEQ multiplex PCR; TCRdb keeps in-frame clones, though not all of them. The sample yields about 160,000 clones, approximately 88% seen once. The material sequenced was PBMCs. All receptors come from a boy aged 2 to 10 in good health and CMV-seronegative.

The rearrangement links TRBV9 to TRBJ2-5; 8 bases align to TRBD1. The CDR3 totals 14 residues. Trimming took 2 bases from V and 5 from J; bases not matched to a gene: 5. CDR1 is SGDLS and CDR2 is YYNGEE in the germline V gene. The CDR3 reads CASSVQGARETQYF. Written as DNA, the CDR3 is TGTGCCAGCAGCGTCCAGGGGGCGCGGGAGACCCAGTACTTC. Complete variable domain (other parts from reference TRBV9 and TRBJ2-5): DSGVTQTPKHLITATGQRVTLRCSPRSGDLSVYWYQQSLDQGLQFLIQYYNGEERAKGNILERFSAQQFPDLHSELNLSSLELGDSALYFCASSVQGARETQYFGPGTRLLVL.

The CDR3 loop reads CASSLGRTGYTEAFF. In nucleotides, the CDR3 is TGTGCCAGCAGCTTAGGGCGGACAGGGTACACTGAAGCTTTCTTT. The rearrangement links TRBV7-6 to TRBJ1-1; 8 bases align to TRBD1. This CDR3 comprises 15 residues. The V gene end was trimmed by 1 base and the J gene end by 3 bases; junction bases not matched to a gene: 4. Germline CDR1 is SGHVS and CDR2 is FNYEAQ.

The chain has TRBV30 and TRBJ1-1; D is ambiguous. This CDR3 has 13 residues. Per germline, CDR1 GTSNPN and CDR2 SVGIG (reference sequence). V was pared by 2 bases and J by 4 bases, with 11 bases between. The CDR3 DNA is TGTGCCTGGAGTCGCCAGGATCCCACTGAAGCTTTCTTT. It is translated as CAWSRQDPTEAFF. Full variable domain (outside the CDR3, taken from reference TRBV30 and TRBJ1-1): SQTIHQWPATLVQPVGSPLSLECTVEGTSNPNLYWYRQAAGRGLQLLFYSVGIGQISSEVPQNLSASRPQDRQFILSSKKLLLSDSGFYLCAWSRQDPTEAFFGQGTRLTVV.

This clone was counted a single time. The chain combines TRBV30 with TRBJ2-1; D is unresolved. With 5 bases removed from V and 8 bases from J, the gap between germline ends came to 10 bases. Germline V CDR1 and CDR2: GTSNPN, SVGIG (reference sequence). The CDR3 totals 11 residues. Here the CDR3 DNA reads TGTGCCTGGGGTCGGTCCGATGAGCAGTTCTTC. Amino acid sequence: CAWGRSDEQFF.

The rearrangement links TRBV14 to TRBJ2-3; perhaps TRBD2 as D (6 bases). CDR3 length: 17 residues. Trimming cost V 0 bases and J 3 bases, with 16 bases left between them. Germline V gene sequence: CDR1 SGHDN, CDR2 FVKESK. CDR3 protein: CASSQEKPEGRTDTQYF. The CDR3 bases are TGTGCCAGCAGCCAAGAGAAGCCGGAGGGGCGGACAGATACGCAGTATTTT. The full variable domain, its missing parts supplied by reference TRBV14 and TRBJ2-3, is EAGVTQFPSHSVIEKGQTVTLRCDPISGHDNLYWYRRVMGKEIKFLLHFVKESKQDESGMPNNRFLAERTGGTYSTLKVQPAELEDSGVYFCASSQEKPEGRTDTQYFGPGTRLTVL.

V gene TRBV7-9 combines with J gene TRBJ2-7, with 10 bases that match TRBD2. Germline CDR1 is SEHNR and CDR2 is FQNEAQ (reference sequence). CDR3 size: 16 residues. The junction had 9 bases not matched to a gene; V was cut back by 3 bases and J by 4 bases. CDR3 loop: CASSFRPSGSEYEQYF. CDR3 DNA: TGTGCCAGCAGCTTTCGCCCTAGCGGGAGTGAGTACGAGCAGTACTTC.

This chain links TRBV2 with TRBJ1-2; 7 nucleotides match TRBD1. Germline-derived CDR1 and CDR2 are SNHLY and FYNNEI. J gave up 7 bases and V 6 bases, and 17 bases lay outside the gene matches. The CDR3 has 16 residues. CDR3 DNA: TGTGCCAGCAGCGTGGACCCGGGACAGAGAGTAGGTGGCTACACCTTC. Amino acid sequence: CASSVDPGQRVGGYTF.